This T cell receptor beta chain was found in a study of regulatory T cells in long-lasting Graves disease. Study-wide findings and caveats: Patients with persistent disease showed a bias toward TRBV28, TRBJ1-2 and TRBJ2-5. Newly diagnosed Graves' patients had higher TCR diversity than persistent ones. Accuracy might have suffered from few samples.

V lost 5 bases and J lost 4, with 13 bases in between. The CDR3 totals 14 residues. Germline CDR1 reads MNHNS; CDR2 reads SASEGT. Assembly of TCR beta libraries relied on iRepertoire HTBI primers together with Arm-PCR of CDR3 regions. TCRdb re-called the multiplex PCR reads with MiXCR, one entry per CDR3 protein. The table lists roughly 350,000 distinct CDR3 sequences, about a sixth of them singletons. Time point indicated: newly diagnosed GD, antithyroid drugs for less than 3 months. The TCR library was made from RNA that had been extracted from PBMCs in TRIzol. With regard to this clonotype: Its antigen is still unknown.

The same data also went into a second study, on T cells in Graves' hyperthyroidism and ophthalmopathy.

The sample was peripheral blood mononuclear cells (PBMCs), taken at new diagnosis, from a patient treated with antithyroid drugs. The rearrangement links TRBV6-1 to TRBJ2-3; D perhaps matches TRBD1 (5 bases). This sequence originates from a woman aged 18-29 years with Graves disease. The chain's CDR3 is CASSPIRVPDTQYF. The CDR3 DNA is TGTGCCAGCAGTCCAATCAGGGTTCCAGATACGCAGTATTTT.